The following is a T cell receptor (beta chain) sequence with its context. Its antigen is unknown. Germline loops: CDR1 MNHNY, CDR2 SVGAGI (reference sequence). V dropped 4 bases and J dropped 7; count of bases not matched to a gene: 4. The CDR3 totals 14 residues. Target depth was 1 in 200,000 to 1 in 1 million T cells, about 10x per clonotype. Using immunoSEQ multiplex PCR, the repertoire was profiled, and TCRdb retains in-frame clones only, with some absent. The repertoire holds about 150,000 clones, with 70% to 80% as singletons. The data are from a study of cytotoxic CD8 clonotypes in ibrutinib-treated CLL. Study-wide results and limits: Upon ibrutinib response clonality rose, and upon progression it fell back toward baseline.

The sample was PBMCs, taken after 24 months of ibrutinib treatment. The sequence derives from a human donor with chronic lymphocytic leukemia. The chain carries TRBV6-6 and TRBJ1-4; 9 bases fit TRBD1. In DNA form, the CDR3 reads TGTGCCAGCAGTTGGGGGACAGGGCGTGAAAAACTGTTTTTT. This translates into CASSWGTGREKLFF.